Sequencing of this T cell receptor beta chain was carried out in a study of patients and donors after allogeneic stem cell transplantation. TCRdb ran MiXCR on the RT-PCR reads and lists one entry per CDR3 protein. In the table there are approximately 31,000 distinct CDR3 sequences, less than 45% of which are singletons. In this sample, this clonotype turned up a few times. Per the germline V gene, CDR1 is SGHTA and CDR2 is FQGNSA. V lost 4 bases to trimming and J lost 1 base; unmatched junction nucleotides: 7. The CDR3 has 16 residues. The chain couples TRBV7-2 to TRBJ1-1, with 9 bases lining up with TRBD1. This clonotype was sampled from a human donor who was either an allogeneic HSCT recipient or a stem cell or donor lymphocyte infusion donor (not recorded which). It is not recorded whose cells these are; they may come from a transplant donor. What was sequenced was blood, either unsorted or a sorted T cell fraction (not recorded which). The CDR3 DNA sequence: TGTGCCAGCAGCTCGGGACAGGGCAACAGGAACACTGAAGCTTTCTTT. This sequence encodes CASSSGQGNRNTEAFF. Full variable domain (remainder filled in from reference TRBV7-2 and TRBJ1-1): GAGVSQSPSNKVTEKGKDVELRCDPISGHTALYWYRQSLGQGLEFLIYFQGNSAPDKSGLPSDRFSAERTGGSVSTLTIQRTQQEDSAVYLCASSSGQGNRNTEAFFGQGTRLTVV.